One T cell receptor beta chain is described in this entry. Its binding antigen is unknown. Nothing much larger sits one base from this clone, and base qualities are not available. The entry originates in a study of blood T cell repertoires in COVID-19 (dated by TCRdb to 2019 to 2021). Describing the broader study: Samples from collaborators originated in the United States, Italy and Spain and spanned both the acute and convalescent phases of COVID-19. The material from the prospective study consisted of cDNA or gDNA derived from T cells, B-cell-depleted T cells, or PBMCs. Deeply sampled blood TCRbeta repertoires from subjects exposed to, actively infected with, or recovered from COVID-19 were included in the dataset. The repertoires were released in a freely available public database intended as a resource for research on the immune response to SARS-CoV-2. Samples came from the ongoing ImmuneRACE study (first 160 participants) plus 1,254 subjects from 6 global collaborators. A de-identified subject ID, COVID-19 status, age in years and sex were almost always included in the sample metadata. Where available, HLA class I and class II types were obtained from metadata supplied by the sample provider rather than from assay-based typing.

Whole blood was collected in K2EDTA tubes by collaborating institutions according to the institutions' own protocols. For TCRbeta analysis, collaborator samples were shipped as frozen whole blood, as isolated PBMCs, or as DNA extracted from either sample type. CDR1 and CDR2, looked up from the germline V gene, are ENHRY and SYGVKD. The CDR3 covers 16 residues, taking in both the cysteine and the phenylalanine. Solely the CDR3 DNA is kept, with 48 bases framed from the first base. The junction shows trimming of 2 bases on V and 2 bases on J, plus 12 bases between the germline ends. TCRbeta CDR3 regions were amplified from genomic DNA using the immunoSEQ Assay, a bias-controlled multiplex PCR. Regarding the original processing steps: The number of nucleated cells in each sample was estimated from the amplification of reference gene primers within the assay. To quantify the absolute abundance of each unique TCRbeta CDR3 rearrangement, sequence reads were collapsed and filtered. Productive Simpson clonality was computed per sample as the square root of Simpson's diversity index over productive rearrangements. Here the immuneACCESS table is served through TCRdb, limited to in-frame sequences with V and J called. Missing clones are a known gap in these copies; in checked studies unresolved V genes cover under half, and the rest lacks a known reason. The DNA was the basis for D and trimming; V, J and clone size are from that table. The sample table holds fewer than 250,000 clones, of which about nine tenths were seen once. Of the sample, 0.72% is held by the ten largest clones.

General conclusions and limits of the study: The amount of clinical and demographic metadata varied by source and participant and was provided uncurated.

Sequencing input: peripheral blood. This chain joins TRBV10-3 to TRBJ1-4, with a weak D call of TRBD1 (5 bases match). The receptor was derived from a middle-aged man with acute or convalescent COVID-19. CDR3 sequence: CAISEGLGQTNEKLFF. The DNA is TGTGCCATCAGTGAGGGGCTGGGGCAGACTAATGAAAAACTGTTTTTT.